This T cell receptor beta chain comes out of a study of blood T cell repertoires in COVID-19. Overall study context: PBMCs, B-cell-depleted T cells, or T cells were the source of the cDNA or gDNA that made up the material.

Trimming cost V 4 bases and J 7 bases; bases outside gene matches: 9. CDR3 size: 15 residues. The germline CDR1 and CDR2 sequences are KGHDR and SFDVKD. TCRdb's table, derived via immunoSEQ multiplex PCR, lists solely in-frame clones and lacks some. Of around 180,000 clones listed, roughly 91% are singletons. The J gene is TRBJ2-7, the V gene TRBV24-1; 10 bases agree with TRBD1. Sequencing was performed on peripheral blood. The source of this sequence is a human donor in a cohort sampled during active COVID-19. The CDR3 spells CATSDPMTGGGEQYF. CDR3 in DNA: TGTGCCACCAGTGACCCCATGACAGGGGGCGGGGAGCAGTACTTC.